The 10 T cell receptor beta chains presented below share a single source sample, sequenced in a study of T cells in Graves' hyperthyroidism and ophthalmopathy (dated by TCRdb to between 2018 and 2020). The library relied on multiplex PCR. TCRdb shows the sequencer as Illumina HiSeq 2000. Amplification of TCR beta CDR3 regions was carried out from RNA transcripts. The TCR CDR3 was subjected to a first round of RT-PCR using the HTBI primer set and the Qiagen OneStep RT-PCR kit. Starting from the raw public reads, TCRdb applied fastp trimming at Q25, assembled clones with MiXCR and retained in-frame beta chains. Entries that share a CDR3 protein sequence are merged under the most common genes and DNA. This sample gives hundreds of thousands of distinct CDR3 sequences in total; under 15% of them show up just once. The top ten hold 3.5% to 4.5% of the sample. Sequencing was done on a sample of blood. All receptors derive from a woman aged 40 to 50 with Graves' ophthalmopathy.

Ten or more counts support this clonotype. V and J are TRBV7-2 and TRBJ1-5; TRBD1 is a possible D gene (5 bases). This CDR3 contains 17 residues. Germline V gene lookup returns CDR1 SGHTA and CDR2 FQGNSA. V gave up 5 bases and J gave up 4 bases, with 21 bases separating them. The CDR3 spells CASSAYDGAGRNQPQHF. CDR3 in DNA: TGTGCCAGCAGCGCCTATGACGGGGCCGGACGGAATCAGCCCCAGCATTTT.

In its sample, this clonotype was seen many times. The CDR3 bases are TGTGCCAGCAGTATCAGGGTGGGTGACATTCAGTACTTC. This gives the protein CASSIRVGDIQYF. The chain couples TRBV12-3 or TRBV12-4 to TRBJ2-4; TRBD1 is a possible D gene (5 bases). The CDR3 runs 13 residues. V was cut by 5 bases and J by 8 bases, with 13 bases left in between.

This clonotype was counted ten times or more. The chain links TRBV4-2 to TRBJ2-7; D unresolved. The CDR3 consists of 14 residues. Germline assignment: CDR1 LGHNA and CDR2 YNFKEQ. The V end was cut by 3 bases, the J end by 3 bases, with 12 bases between. CDR3 protein: CASSQDLLGYEQYF. The CDR3 region has the DNA TGTGCCAGCAGCCAGGACCTTTTAGGCTACGAGCAGTACTTC.

This chain joins TRBV6-1 and TRBJ1-2; D is undetermined. The CDR3 extends over 17 amino acids. Germline values: CDR1 MNHNS, CDR2 SASEGT. V dropped 6 bases and J dropped 7 bases, with 27 bases sitting between them. The CDR3 region is CASRPLMGRPGIRGYTF. Here the CDR3 DNA reads TGTGCCAGCAGACCTTTGATGGGCAGACCTGGTATTCGTGGCTACACCTTC.

In its sample, this clonotype was seen many times. J is TRBJ2-2 and V is TRBV24-1, with 8 bases fitting TRBD1. The CDR3 covers 15 residues. Per germline, CDR1 KGHDR and CDR2 SFDVKD. The ends lost 4 bases at V and 6 bases at J; junction bases unmatched: 6. CDR3 DNA sequence: TGTGCCACCAGTGACACTACAGGGGGGTCCGGGGAGCTGTTTTTT. Translated, it gives CATSDTTGGSGELFF.

As DNA, the CDR3 is TGTGCCAGCAGCCTTAGCGGGAGTGACAATGAGCAGTTCTTC. Translated: CASSLSGSDNEQFF. The J gene is TRBJ2-1, the V gene TRBV7-3; 9 nucleotides line up with TRBD2. V shed 5 bases, J shed 5 bases, and the junction held 4 bases outside the gene matches. CDR3 length: 14 residues. Germline V gene lookup returns CDR1 SGHTA and CDR2 FQGTGA.

The chain has TRBV5-1 and TRBJ2-7; TRBD1 agrees at 7 bases. This CDR3 spans 14 amino acids. Germline assignment: CDR1 SGHRS and CDR2 YFSETQ. The V and J ends lost 9 bases and 1 base, in that order; junction bases with no gene match: 10. CDR3 in amino acids: CATAPGTDSYEQYF. CDR3 DNA sequence: TGCGCCACCGCCCCCGGGACAGATTCCTACGAGCAGTACTTC.

This clonotype was seen only a few times. The V gene is TRBV12-3 or TRBV12-4, the J gene TRBJ1-5, with TRBD1 matching over 8 bases. The length of the CDR3 is 17 residues. Trimming cost V 1 base and J 4 bases; bases outside gene matches: 9. The CDR3 coding sequence is TGTGCCAGCAGTTTAGAGGGCTGGGACAGGCGTAATCAGCCCCAGCATTTT. As protein: CASSLEGWDRRNQPQHF.

Only a few counts were recorded for this clonotype. V usage is TRBV24-1 and J usage is TRBJ2-5; TRBD2 agrees at 12 bases. CDR3 length equals 16 residues. CDR1 is KGHDR, CDR2 SFDVKD, per germline. J gave up 5 bases and V 3 bases, and 6 bases lay outside the gene matches. CDR3 amino acids: CATSDRLAGAVETQYF. The CDR3 DNA follows: TGTGCCACCAGTGATCGACTAGCGGGGGCGGTGGAGACCCAGTACTTC.

CDR3 nucleotide sequence: TGCAGCGTTGAGAAAGGGGAGACCCAGTACTTC. This encodes CSVEKGETQYF. The chain recombines TRBV29-1 with TRBJ2-5; no clear D. Trimming removed 3 bases from V and 5 bases from J, with 7 bases in between. In germline, CDR1 is SQVTM, CDR2 ANQGSEA. The CDR3 extends over 11 amino acids. The full variable domain, with the rest looked up from reference TRBV29-1 and TRBJ2-5, is SAVISQKPSRDICQRGTSLTIQCQVDSQVTMMFWYRQQPGQSLTLIATANQGSEATYESGFVIDKFPISRPNLTFSTLTVSNMSPEDSSIYLCSVEKGETQYFGPGTRLLVL.